The sequence of this T cell receptor (beta chain) was determined in a study of beta chain features in type 1 diabetes. In the study overall: Patients and healthy donors were similar in age, gender and cell yields. Study conclusions and caveats: Within each of all four CD4+ subsets, Type 1 diabetes patients had TCRB CDR3s that were moderately but significantly shorter.

As concerns this clone: As yet, its antigen is unknown.

With 0 bases clipped from V and 7 bases from J, the junction kept 2 bases outside the gene matches. CDR1 and CDR2 (germline): SGDLS, YYNGEE. This CDR3 is 15 amino acids long. Purity (above 95%) was reached by all sorted populations. Expressed TCRB transcripts got sequenced, as all isolated RNA was reverse transcribed. Only in-frame clones appear in the TCRdb table, and some are missing; sequencing was by immunoSEQ multiplex PCR. The sample consists of 250,000 or so clones, roughly 22% of them appearing once. Sequenced input: naive CD4+ T cells from blood. The V and J genes are TRBV9 and TRBJ1-4; 11 nucleotides agree with TRBD1. This TCR came from a middle-aged woman with type 1 diabetes. The CDR3 region is CASSVGTGGGEKLFF. The CDR3 nucleotides are TGTGCCAGCAGCGTAGGGACAGGGGGCGGTGAAAAACTGTTTTTT.